This T cell receptor (beta chain) was documented in a study of response to subunit inactivated influenza vaccine. This clonotype was seen only a few times. V lost 2 bases and J lost 4, with 18 bases in between. Germline CDR1 MNHEY, CDR2 SVGAGI. The CDR3 length is 18 residues. One entry per CDR3 protein, called by TCRdb with MiXCR from the RT-PCR reads. This table holds under 550,000 distinct CDR3 sequences, more than 7% found once. The V and J genes are TRBV6-5 and TRBJ2-6; D gene ambiguous. Sequencing was performed on PBMCs from blood, taken roughly 24 months after vaccination. The sequence derives from a man aged 50-75 years who received an inactivated influenza vaccine. CDR3 in amino acids: CASSYVSAGPLGANVLTF. DNA for the CDR3: TGTGCCAGCAGTTACGTGTCAGCCGGGCCTCTAGGGGCCAACGTCCTGACTTTC.